The 32 T cell receptor beta chains below come from one sample, sequenced in a study of T cells in pancreatic ductal adenocarcinoma. Sequencing was performed with immunoSEQ multiplex PCR; in TCRdb, only in-frame clones are kept and a portion is missing. The table has about 98,000 clones, 90% to 95% seen once. No neoadjuvant therapy was given to the selected pancreatic ductal adenocarcinoma patients before their surgery. Sequencing used PBMCs. The receptors stem from a human donor with pancreatic ductal adenocarcinoma.

Written as DNA, the CDR3 is TGTGCCAGCAGCTTATCTGGCGGGGGTGGTTATCAGCCCCAGCATTTT. Translating gives CASSLSGGGGYQPQHF. The chain has TRBV7-8 and TRBJ1-5, with D possibly matching TRBD1 (5 bases). Germline V lookup: CDR1 SGHVS, CDR2 FQNEAQ. The V end was cut by 2 bases, the J end by 5 bases, with 16 bases between. The CDR3 covers 16 residues. The variable domain in full, completed from reference TRBV7-8 and TRBJ1-5, reads GAGVSQSPRYKVAKRGQDVALRCDPISGHVSLFWYQQALGQGPEFLTYFQNEAQLDKSGLPSDRFFAERPEGSVSTLKIQRTQQEDSAVYLCASSLSGGGGYQPQHFGDGTRLSIL.

The chain recombines TRBV29-1 with TRBJ2-3, with D tentatively TRBD1 (5 bases). V lost 6 bases and J lost 4, with 17 bases in between. The CDR3 extends over 14 amino acids. Looked up from germline, CDR1 is SQVTM and CDR2 is ANQGSEA. The CDR3 DNA reads as TGCAGCGTCCGACCCCCCACAGGTTCAGATACGCAGTATTTT. Translated: CSVRPPTGSDTQYF.

V is TRBV11-1 and J is TRBJ2-2; 8 bases are shared with TRBD1. Germline trimming cut 6 bases from V and 4 bases from J; bases unmatched to any gene: 10. Germline V gene lookup returns CDR1 SGHAT and CDR2 FQDESV (reference sequence). The CDR3 runs to 16 residues. The DNA of the CDR3 is TGTGCCAGCAGGAAAACCGGGACAGGCCCCACCGGGGAGCTGTTTTTT. It encodes CASRKTGTGPTGELFF.

The CDR3 here is CASRLQGDQPQHF. CDR3 nucleotide sequence: TGTGCCAGCAGGCTCCAGGGGGATCAGCCCCAGCATTTT. The chain combines TRBV7-2 with TRBJ1-5; the match to TRBD1 covers 7 bases. The V gene's germline CDR1 is SGHTA and CDR2 FQGNSA. The CDR3 totals 13 residues. V gave up 6 bases and J gave up 5 bases; unmatched junction bases: 4.

J is TRBJ1-2 and V is TRBV4-1; 9 nucleotides align to TRBD1. CDR3 length equals 14 residues. The V gene's germline CDR1 is MGHRA and CDR2 YSYEKL. After removal of 3 bases from V and 3 bases from J, the junction contained 2 bases not matched to a gene. CDR3 sequence: CASSQDRGDYGYTF. The CDR3 DNA sequence: TGCGCCAGCAGCCAGGACAGGGGTGACTATGGCTACACCTTC.

This chain connects TRBV6-6 to TRBJ2-1; 12 positions match TRBD2. CDR1 MNHNY and CDR2 SVGAGI come from the germline V gene (reference sequence). This CDR3 contains 15 residues. The V gene end was trimmed by 7 bases and the J gene end by 8 bases; junction bases not matched to a gene: 9. The CDR3 DNA follows: TGTGCCAGCAACCGTCTAGCGGGAGGGATATATGAGCAGTTCTTC. Translating gives CASNRLAGGIYEQFF.

The chain combines TRBV29-1 with TRBJ2-1; D possibly corresponds to TRBD1 (6 bases). The CDR3 totals 11 residues. V dropped 7 bases and J dropped 5 bases, with 9 bases sitting between them. Germline CDR1 SQVTM, CDR2 ANQGSEA. CDR3 sequence (DNA): TGCAGCGCCAGACAGGACAATGAGCAGTTCTTC. Translation gives CSARQDNEQFF.

The V gene is TRBV7-8, the J gene TRBJ2-1; 12 bases line up with TRBD2. Germline values: CDR1 SGHVS, CDR2 FQNEAQ. V trimming: 6 bases; J trimming: 6 bases; junction bases outside the gene matches: 9. The CDR3 consists of 16 residues. Written as DNA, the CDR3 is TGTGCCAGCAGACGTCCTGGACTAGCGGGGCCCAATGAGCAGTTCTTC. Residues: CASRRPGLAGPNEQFF.

V gene TRBV30 combines with J gene TRBJ2-3; D call uncertain. The CDR3 runs to 11 residues. The V end lost 6 bases, the J end lost 3 bases, and 7 bases lay between the germline ends. Germline CDR1 GTSNPN, CDR2 SVGIG (reference sequence). CDR3 sequence reads: CACAATDTQYF. The CDR3 nucleotides are TGTGCCTGCGCGGCGACAGATACGCAGTATTTT.

J is TRBJ1-1 and V is TRBV28; D perhaps matches TRBD1 (5 bases). Germline V gene lookup returns CDR1 MDHEN and CDR2 SYDVKM. This CDR3 comprises 13 residues. Trimming stripped 6 bases from V and 8 bases from J, with 16 bases between. CDR3 DNA: TGTGCCAGCAGCCGACCTCCGACAGACGAAGCTTTCTTT. Residues: CASSRPPTDEAFF.

The chain uses TRBV12-5 and TRBJ2-7; D is uncertain. V shed 1 base and J shed 5 bases, with 12 bases lying between them. CDR1 and CDR2 from the germline V gene are LGHNT and FRNRAP. The CDR3 contains 14 residues. The CDR3 sequence: CASGLGASRHEQYF. The CDR3 DNA sequence: TGTGCTAGTGGTTTGGGTGCATCGAGGCACGAGCAGTACTTC.

The chain couples TRBV9 to TRBJ2-1; 7 nucleotides align to TRBD2. CDR3 size: 15 residues. Per the germline V gene, CDR1 is SGDLS and CDR2 is YYNGEE. With 3 bases clipped from V and 8 bases from J, the junction kept 11 bases outside the gene matches. As DNA, the CDR3 is TGTGCCAGCAGCGCCCGGGGGAGGGCCATCGATGAGCAGTTCTTC. Residues: CASSARGRAIDEQFF.

This chain uses TRBV6-5 with TRBJ2-7; TRBD2 might be the D (6 bases). The CDR3 totals 14 residues. Between the trimmed V and J ends, which lost 0 bases and 1 base, there was a span of 7 bases. The germline gives CDR1 MNHEY, CDR2 SVGAGI. CDR3: CASSYSAGSYEQYF. The CDR3 DNA is TGTGCCAGCAGTTACTCGGCGGGGTCCTACGAGCAGTACTTC.

This chain links TRBV20-1 with TRBJ2-5; a possible D gene is TRBD2 (5 bases). In germline, CDR1 is DFQATT, CDR2 SNEGSKA (reference sequence). Trimming stripped 5 bases from V and 10 bases from J, with 14 bases between. The CDR3 extends over 11 amino acids. Written as DNA, the CDR3 is TGCAGTGCTTGGACGATCGAGGGCCAGTACTTC. Protein sequence: CSAWTIEGQYF.

This chain connects TRBV7-9 to TRBJ2-7; D is unresolved. The V gene lost 5 bases and the J gene lost 1 base, with 3 bases spanning the gap. In germline, CDR1 is SEHNR, CDR2 FQNEAQ (reference sequence). The CDR3 spans 11 residues. The CDR3 sequence: CASSISYEQYF. CDR3 sequence (DNA): TGTGCCAGCAGCATATCCTACGAGCAGTACTTC.

The chain links TRBV7-3 to TRBJ1-5, with D unclear. This CDR3 is 13 amino acids long. V was shortened by 2 bases and J by 5 bases, with 7 bases between the two germline ends. Germline loops: CDR1 SGHTA, CDR2 FQGTGA. In DNA form, the CDR3 reads TGTGCCAGCAGCTTAGATCGGGATCAGCCCCAGCATTTT. This sequence encodes CASSLDRDQPQHF.

The chain joins TRBV28 to TRBJ1-5; TRBD1 matches 7 bases. Germline assignment: CDR1 MDHEN and CDR2 SYDVKM. The CDR3 has 17 amino acids. J was trimmed by 6 bases and V by 5 bases; bases with no gene match: 16. The CDR3 is CASSPHPGQAVGQPQHF. DNA for the CDR3: TGTGCCAGCAGTCCCCATCCCGGACAGGCGGTAGGTCAGCCCCAGCATTTT.

This chain connects TRBV5-1 to TRBJ2-1; tentatively, D is TRBD1 (5 bases). The V end lost 3 bases, the J end lost 8 bases, and 9 bases lay between the germline ends. Germline loops: CDR1 SGHRS, CDR2 YFSETQ. The CDR3 spans 12 residues. The CDR3 spells CASSWGVDEQFF. DNA of the CDR3: TGCGCCAGCAGCTGGGGCGTTGATGAGCAGTTCTTC.

This chain links TRBV5-6 with TRBJ2-1; D perhaps matches TRBD2 (6 bases). V lost 3 bases to trimming and J lost 9 bases, with 19 bases between them. The V gene's germline CDR1 is SGHDT and CDR2 YYEEEE. The CDR3 consists of 15 residues. CDR3 protein: CASSSPNGGMGEQFF. Written as DNA, the CDR3 is TGTGCCAGCAGCTCCCCGAACGGGGGAATGGGTGAGCAGTTCTTC. Full variable domain (remainder filled in from reference TRBV5-6 and TRBJ2-1): DAGVTQSPTHLIKTRGQQVTLRCSPKSGHDTVSWYQQALGQGPQFIFQYYEEEERQRGNFPDRFSGHQFPNYSSELNVNALLLGDSALYLCASSSPNGGMGEQFFGPGTRLTVL.

V usage is TRBV9 and J usage is TRBJ1-2; 8 positions agree with TRBD1. Germline V gives CDR1 SGDLS, CDR2 YYNGEE. The CDR3 runs to 18 residues. J was trimmed by 4 bases and V by 4 bases; bases with no gene match: 18. CDR3 coding DNA: TGTGCCAGCAGCCCCCAAGGGACAGGCGGATGGAGGGCCTATGGCTACACCTTC. Translation: CASSPQGTGGWRAYGYTF.

This chain joins TRBV28 and TRBJ2-7; a weak D match, TRBD1 (6 bases). The V and J ends lost 8 bases and 0 bases respectively, with 11 bases between them. This CDR3 is built from 13 residues. In germline, CDR1 is MDHEN, CDR2 SYDVKM. The chain's CDR3 is CASRRTVSYEQYF. The CDR3 DNA reads as TGTGCCAGCCGTCGGACAGTCTCCTACGAGCAGTACTTC. Filled out from reference TRBV28 and TRBJ2-7, the complete variable domain reads DVKVTQSSRYLVKRTGEKVFLECVQDMDHENMFWYRQDPGLGLRLIYFSYDVKMKEKGDIPEGYSVSREKKERFSLILESASTNQTSMYLCASRRTVSYEQYFGPGTRLTVT.

This rearrangement joins TRBV19 to TRBJ2-1; 12 positions agree with TRBD1. The germline V gene encodes CDR1 LNHDA and CDR2 SQIVND (reference sequence). The length of the CDR3 is 22 residues. With 6 bases clipped from V and 4 bases from J, the junction kept 25 bases outside the gene matches. The CDR3 nucleotides read TGTGCCAGTAGACCGAGGGACAGGGGGCGTTTTAAGGAGGGGGTAAATTACAATGAGCAGTTCTTC. Translation gives CASRPRDRGRFKEGVNYNEQFF.

V and J are TRBV28 and TRBJ2-7; D might be TRBD1 (7 bases). The CDR3 consists of 12 residues. V gave up 4 bases and J gave up 10 bases, with 14 bases separating them. CDR1 is MDHEN and CDR2 is SYDVKM in the germline V gene. CDR3: CASSSFQGGQYF. The CDR3 DNA is TGTGCCAGCAGTTCTTTCCAGGGGGGACAGTACTTC.

This chain connects TRBV18 to TRBJ2-5; a weak D match, TRBD1 (8 bases). The CDR3 is made up of 16 amino acids. Trimming removed 3 bases from V and 1 base from J, with 15 bases in between. Germline CDR1 KGHSH, CDR2 LQKENI. The CDR3 region has the DNA TGTGCCAGCTCACCGCGGACAGGGAGGGTCCAAGAGACCCAGTACTTC. It is translated as CASSPRTGRVQETQYF.

V and J are TRBV4-2 and TRBJ2-1; TRBD2 agrees at 11 bases. The V and J ends lost 6 bases and 5 bases, in that order; junction bases with no gene match: 6. The CDR3 is made up of 15 amino acids. Germline CDR1 and CDR2: LGHNA and YNFKEQ. The CDR3 here is CASRIAGGPDNEQFF. The CDR3 DNA is TGTGCCAGCAGGATAGCGGGAGGGCCCGACAATGAGCAGTTCTTC.

The rearrangement joins TRBV10-3 to TRBJ2-4, with D perhaps matching TRBD2 (7 bases). The CDR3 runs 12 residues. Trimming took off 8 bases at V and 6 bases at J, with 11 bases between the two ends. The germline V gene has CDR1 ENHRY and CDR2 SYGVKD. The DNA of the CDR3 is TGTGCCATCTCAGGGGAGGGAAACATTCAGTACTTC. Residues: CAISGEGNIQYF.

This rearrangement joins TRBV6-5 to TRBJ2-7; 7 nucleotides match TRBD1. CDR3 length: 13 residues. Per the germline V gene, CDR1 is MNHEY and CDR2 is SVGAGI. Losses at the gene ends were 10 bases for V and 0 bases for J; bases not matched to a gene: 6. This CDR3 is CATATGISYEQYF. CDR3 nucleotides: TGTGCCACAGCGACAGGGATCTCCTACGAGCAGTACTTC.

The chain uses TRBV7-6 and TRBJ2-5; tentatively, D is TRBD2 (6 bases). The CDR3 consists of 16 residues. V lost 5 bases and J lost 6, with 22 bases in between. CDR1 and CDR2 (germline): SGHVS, FNYEAQ. Written as DNA, the CDR3 is TGTGCCAGCAGCCCCACTCGGGACTTCCTGAGGCAGACCCAGTACTTC. Residues: CASSPTRDFLRQTQYF.

The rearrangement joins TRBV9 to TRBJ2-1; TRBD2 agrees at 7 bases. The ends lost 2 bases at V and 6 bases at J; junction bases unmatched: 8. CDR1 is SGDLS and CDR2 is YYNGEE in the germline V gene. This CDR3 region has 15 residues. The CDR3 DNA reads TGTGCCAGCAGCGTGAGGACTAGTGCCTCCAATGAGCAGTTCTTC. Translation: CASSVRTSASNEQFF.

The chain employs TRBV27 and TRBJ1-1; tentatively, D is TRBD1 (6 bases). The germline V gene has CDR1 MNHEY and CDR2 SMNVEV (reference sequence). CDR3 length equals 15 residues. The V and J ends lost 5 bases and 6 bases respectively, with 19 bases between them. CDR3 nucleotide sequence: TGTGCCAGCAGTCCCCTTACAGGGAAAAGACCTGAAGCTTTCTTT. It yields the protein CASSPLTGKRPEAFF.

The V call is TRBV6-5, the J call TRBJ1-5, with TRBD1 matching over 9 bases. This CDR3 is 15 amino acids long. V shed 0 bases and J 9 bases; nucleotides not matched to a gene: 6. Germline loops: CDR1 MNHEY, CDR2 SVGAGI. The CDR3 nucleotides are TGTGCCAGCAGTTACTCAAGGACAGGGGAGCTGCCCCAGCATTTT. Protein product: CASSYSRTGELPQHF.

The chain has TRBV19 and TRBJ1-1; possible D gene TRBD1, 5 bases. CDR1 is LNHDA and CDR2 is SQIVND in the germline V gene (reference sequence). The CDR3 contains 13 residues. Trimming took 6 bases from V and 1 from J, leaving 9 bases between them. The CDR3, as DNA: TGTGCCAGTAGCCGACAGCAGAACACTGAAGCTTTCTTT. It codes for CASSRQQNTEAFF. Together with reference TRBV19 and TRBJ1-1, the CDR3 gives the full variable domain: DGGITQSPKYLFRKEGQNVTLSCEQNLNHDAMYWYRQDPGQGLRLIYYSQIVNDFQKGDIAEGYSVSREKKESFPLTVTSAQKNPTAFYLCASSRQQNTEAFFGQGTRLTVV.